This T cell receptor (beta chain) appears in the sequencing data of a study of beta chain features in type 1 diabetes. As for the study in general: Patients were similar to healthy donors in age and gender (as well as in cell yields).

The germline V and J ends were trimmed by 8 bases and 5 bases, with 13 bases remaining between them. Germline lookup yields CDR1 SQVTM and CDR2 ANQGSEA. CDR3 length: 11 amino acids. The study, taken as a whole, reports: PCR might preferentially amplify shorter templates, equally in patients and controls. TCRB CDR3s from Type 1 diabetes patients were moderately but significantly shorter in all four CD4+ subsets.

Expressed TCRB transcripts were sequenced after all isolated RNA was converted to cDNA. Clones were read by immunoSEQ multiplex PCR, and TCRdb kept only the in-frame ones, dropping some. The sample holds about 340,000 clones, approximately 9.9% seen once. Comment on this clone: Its cognate antigen is unknown.

Cells sorted by CD45RO/CCR7/CD25/CD127/CD95/CD27 comprised CD4+ naive, central memory, regulatory and stem cell-like memory cells. The chain recombines TRBV29-1 with TRBJ2-7, with D possibly being TRBD2 (5 bases). The TCR comes from a man aged 25-45 years with type 1 diabetes. Source material: central memory CD4+ T cells from blood. CDR3 sequence (DNA): TGCAGCACGGGGTGGGGAAACGAGCAGTACTTC. Translation gives CSTGWGNEQYF.